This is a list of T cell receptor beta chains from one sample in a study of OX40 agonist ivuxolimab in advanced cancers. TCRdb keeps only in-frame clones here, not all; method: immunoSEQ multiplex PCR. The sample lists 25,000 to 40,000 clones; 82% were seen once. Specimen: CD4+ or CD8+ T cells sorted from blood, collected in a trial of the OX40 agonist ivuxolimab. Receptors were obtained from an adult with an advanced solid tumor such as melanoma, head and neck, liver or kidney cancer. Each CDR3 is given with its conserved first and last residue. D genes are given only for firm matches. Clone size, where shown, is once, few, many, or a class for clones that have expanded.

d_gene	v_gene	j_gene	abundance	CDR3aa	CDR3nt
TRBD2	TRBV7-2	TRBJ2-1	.	CASSLVVSAGGGEQFF	TGTGCCAGCAGCTTAGTTGTATCCGCGGGAGGGGGTGAGCAGTTCTTC
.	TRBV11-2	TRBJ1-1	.	CASRSGDGNTEAFF	TGTGCCAGCAGATCGGGGGACGGGAACACTGAAGCTTTCTTT
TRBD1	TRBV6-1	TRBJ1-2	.	CASSERDRMAGGYTF	TGTGCCAGCAGTGAGAGGGACAGGATGGCGGGAGGCTACACCTTC
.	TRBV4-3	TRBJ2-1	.	CASSQEGDRLNEQFF	TGCGCCAGCAGCCAAGAAGGAGACAGACTCAATGAGCAGTTCTTC
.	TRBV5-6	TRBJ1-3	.	CASSLKSLFSGNTIYF	TGTGCCAGCAGCCTTAAGTCGCTTTTCTCTGGAAACACCATATATTTT
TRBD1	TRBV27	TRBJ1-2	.	CASKFLTGGDYYGYTF	TGTGCCAGCAAGTTTTTGACAGGGGGTGATTACTATGGCTACACCTTC
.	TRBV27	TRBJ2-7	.	CASSFSGRYEQYF	TGTGCCAGCAGTTTTTCAGGGAGGTACGAGCAGTACTTC
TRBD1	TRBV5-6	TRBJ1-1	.	CASSLAGQGGTEAFF	TGTGCCAGCAGCTTGGCGGGGCAGGGGGGGACTGAAGCTTTCTTT
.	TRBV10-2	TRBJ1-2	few	CASSDNRHGYTF	TGCGCCAGCAGTGATAACAGACATGGCTACACCTTC
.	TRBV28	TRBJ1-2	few	CASSLGLYGYTF	TGTGCCAGCAGTTTGGGACTGTATGGCTACACCTTC
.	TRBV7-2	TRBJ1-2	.	CASSPGTSYTF	TGTGCCAGCAGCCCCGGGACAAGCTACACCTTC
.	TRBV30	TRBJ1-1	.	CAWSAPNTEAFF	TGTGCCTGGAGTGCCCCAAACACTGAAGCTTTCTTT
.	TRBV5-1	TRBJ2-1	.	CASSLGQSSYNEQFF	TGCGCCAGCAGCTTAGGGCAGAGCTCCTACAATGAGCAGTTCTTC
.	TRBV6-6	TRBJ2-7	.	CASSYGPSYEQYF	TGTGCCAGCAGTTACGGACCGTCCTACGAGCAGTACTTC
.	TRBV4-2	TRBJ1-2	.	CASSQQQGNYGYTF	TGTGCCAGCAGCCAGCAACAGGGAAACTATGGCTACACCTTC
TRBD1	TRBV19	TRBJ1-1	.	CASSTPRGYSEAFF	TGTGCCAGTAGTACCCCCAGGGGGTATTCTGAAGCTTTCTTT
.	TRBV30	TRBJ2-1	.	CAWNPDSYNEQFF	TGTGCCTGGAATCCGGACTCCTACAATGAGCAGTTCTTC
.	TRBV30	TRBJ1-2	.	CAGWVEWENGYTF	TGTGCCGGGTGGGTAGAATGGGAAAATGGCTACACCTTC
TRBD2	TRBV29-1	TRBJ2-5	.	CSVRSGRSETQYF	TGCAGCGTCCGGAGCGGGAGATCGGAGACCCAGTACTTC
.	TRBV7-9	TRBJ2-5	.	CASSLAAQETQYF	TGTGCCAGCAGCTTAGCTGCACAAGAGACCCAGTACTTC
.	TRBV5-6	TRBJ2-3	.	CASSSRWDTQYF	TGTGCCAGCAGCTCCCGGTGGGATACGCAGTATTTT
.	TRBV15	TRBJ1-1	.	CATSRDRGGNTEAFF	TGTGCCACCAGCAGAGATCGAGGAGGGAACACTGAAGCTTTCTTT
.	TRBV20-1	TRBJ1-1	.	CSAGQGTEAFF	TGCAGTGCCGGGCAGGGGACTGAAGCTTTCTTT
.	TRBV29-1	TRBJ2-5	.	CSTTGGGETQYF	TGCAGCACCACGGGGGGCGGAGAGACCCAGTACTTC
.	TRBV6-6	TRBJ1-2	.	CASSYLGPSNYGYTF	TGTGCCAGCAGTTACCTCGGGCCTTCTAACTATGGCTACACCTTC
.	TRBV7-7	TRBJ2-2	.	CASSLHLSGDQNTGELFF	TGTGCCAGCAGCTTGCACCTTTCTGGGGACCAGAACACCGGGGAGCTGTTTTTT
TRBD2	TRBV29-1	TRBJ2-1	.	CSVEGLAGYNEQFF	TGCAGCGTTGAAGGTCTAGCGGGATACAATGAGCAGTTCTTC
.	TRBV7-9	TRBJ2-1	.	CASSLGQWGEQFF	TGTGCCAGCAGCTTAGGACAGTGGGGAGAGCAGTTCTTC
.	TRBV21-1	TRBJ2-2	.	CASSKALPQADGTGELFF	TGTGCCAGCAGCAAAGCGCTTCCCCAAGCGGACGGCACCGGGGAGCTGTTTTTT
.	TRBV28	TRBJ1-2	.	CASSSITPGYDYTF	TGTGCCAGCAGTTCCATTACACCGGGATACGACTACACCTTC
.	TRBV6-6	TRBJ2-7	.	CASYPGQGTYEQYF	TGTGCCAGCTACCCTGGGCAGGGCACCTACGAGCAGTACTTC
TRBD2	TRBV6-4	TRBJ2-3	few	CASNHSGGPTTDTQYF	TGTGCCAGCAATCATAGCGGGGGGCCTACCACAGATACGCAGTATTTT
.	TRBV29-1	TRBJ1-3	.	CSVEDQDTSSGNTIYF	TGCAGCGTTGAAGATCAGGACACCAGCTCTGGAAACACCATATATTTT
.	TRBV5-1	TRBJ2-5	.	CASSLVTGQETQYF	TGCGCCAGCAGCTTGGTCACAGGCCAAGAGACCCAGTACTTC
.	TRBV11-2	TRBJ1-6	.	CASSSLRGKNSPLHF	TGTGCCAGCAGCTCGCTCCGGGGTAAAAATTCACCCCTCCACTTT
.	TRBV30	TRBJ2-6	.	CAWKAGSGANVLTF	TGTGCCTGGAAGGCGGGGTCGGGGGCCAACGTCCTGACTTTC
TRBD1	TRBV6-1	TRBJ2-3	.	CASSPGQGPDTQYF	TGTGCCAGCAGCCCGGGACAGGGGCCAGATACGCAGTATTTT
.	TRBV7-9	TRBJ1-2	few	CASTSRGGMYGYTF	TGTGCCAGCACCTCCCGTGGGGGGATGTATGGCTACACCTTC
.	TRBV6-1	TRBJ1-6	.	CASTLGGSYNSPLHF	TGTGCCAGCACCCTGGGGGGTTCCTATAATTCACCCCTCCACTTT
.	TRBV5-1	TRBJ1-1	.	CASSLGTGPEAFF	TGCGCCAGCAGCTTGGGTACGGGCCCTGAAGCTTTCTTT
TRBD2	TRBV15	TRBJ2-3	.	CATSRDYPSGGTDTQYF	TGTGCCACCAGCAGAGATTATCCTAGCGGGGGCACAGATACGCAGTATTTT
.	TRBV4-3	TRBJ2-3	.	CASSQELVTDTQYF	TGCGCCAGCAGCCAAGAATTAGTTACAGATACGCAGTATTTT
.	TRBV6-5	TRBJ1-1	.	CASSYGGMNTEAFF	TGTGCCAGCAGTTACGGAGGCATGAACACTGAAGCTTTCTTT
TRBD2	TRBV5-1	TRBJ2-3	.	CASSLNPRGGLDTQYF	TGCGCCAGCAGCTTGAATCCCCGGGGGGGCCTAGATACGCAGTATTTT